These 9 T cell receptor beta chains originate from one sample sequenced in a study of regulatory T cells in long-lasting Graves disease. Documented time point: newly diagnosed GD, antithyroid drugs for less than 3 months. PBMC RNA was the source of the TCR library. CDR3-region Arm-PCR and iRepertoire HTBI primers produced the TCR beta libraries. In TCRdb, the multiplex PCR reads were re-called with MiXCR into one record per CDR3 protein. There are about 450,000 distinct CDR3 sequences in the sample; around 15% occur only once, and around 10% lies in the top ten. This sample was also put to use in a study of T cells in Graves' hyperthyroidism and ophthalmopathy.

The source was peripheral blood mononuclear cells (PBMCs), collected at new diagnosis, from a patient treated with antithyroid drugs. The receptors were sampled from a woman in her twenties or thirties with Graves disease.

This clonotype has only one observation. A clone one base away is much larger, so this may be a read error. The rearrangement uses TRBV2 and TRBJ2-7; TRBD2 aligns across 7 bases. Germline V gene sequence: CDR1 SNHLY, CDR2 FYNNEI. V shed 8 bases and J 9 bases; nucleotides not matched to a gene: 19. This CDR3 region has 15 residues. Here the CDR3 reads CASLGGARDPGVQYF. CDR3 in DNA: TGTGCCAGCTTGGGAGGGGCTCGGGATCCGGGCGTGCAGTACTTC.

This clonotype was counted at least ten times. The chain carries TRBV20-1 and TRBJ2-3; tentative D call: TRBD2 (6 bases). The CDR3 spans 14 residues. V dropped 5 bases and J dropped 2 bases, with 14 bases sitting between them. The germline V gene has CDR1 DFQATT and CDR2 SNEGSKA (reference sequence). The CDR3 bases are TGCAGTGCTCGACCGGGACTGAACACAGATACGCAGTATTTT. Translation: CSARPGLNTDTQYF.

This clonotype has just a few counts. The chain is built from TRBV24-1 and TRBJ2-3, with D possibly being TRBD2 (6 bases). Trimming took 2 bases from V and 2 from J, leaving 13 bases between them. The CDR3 is made up of 16 amino acids. Germline-derived CDR1 and CDR2 are KGHDR and SFDVKD. The CDR3 protein is CATSDSRDSPTDTQYF. The CDR3, as DNA: TGTGCCACCAGTGATTCCCGGGACTCGCCCACAGATACGCAGTATTTT.

At least ten counts were recorded for this clonotype. The chain employs TRBV18 and TRBJ1-4; D perhaps matches TRBD1 (6 bases). CDR1 is KGHSH, CDR2 LQKENI, per germline. This CDR3 has 14 residues. V gave up 6 bases and J gave up 8 bases, with 16 bases separating them. This CDR3 reads CASSPTGGREKLFF. The CDR3 nucleotides are TGTGCCAGCTCCCCGACAGGTGGCCGGGAAAAACTGTTTTTT.

This clonotype has at least ten counts. The chain employs TRBV5-1 and TRBJ2-7; D tentatively reads TRBD1 or TRBD2 (5 bases each). The CDR3 is 15 residues long. CDR1 and CDR2 from the germline V gene are SGHRS and YFSETQ. Trimming took 4 bases from V and 4 from J, leaving 18 bases between them. The DNA of the CDR3 is TGCGCCAGCAGCACTCCGGGGACCGAGGCGTACGAGCAGTACTTC. It is translated as CASSTPGTEAYEQYF.

This rearrangement joins TRBV9 to TRBJ2-2; TRBD1 is a possible D gene (5 bases). V was shortened by 3 bases and J by 5 bases, with 14 bases between the two germline ends. From germline, CDR1 is SGDLS and CDR2 YYNGEE. CDR3 size: 15 residues. The CDR3 spells CASSAYRLSTGELFF. The CDR3 nucleotides are TGTGCCAGCAGCGCGTACAGGTTATCTACCGGGGAGCTGTTTTTT. The full variable domain, rest sourced from reference TRBV9 and TRBJ2-2, is DSGVTQTPKHLITATGQRVTLRCSPRSGDLSVYWYQQSLDQGLQFLIQYYNGEERAKGNILERFSAQQFPDLHSELNLSSLELGDSALYFCASSAYRLSTGELFFGEGSRLTVL.

This clonotype showed up many times. V is TRBV5-1 and J is TRBJ2-1; 7 bases fit TRBD2. The CDR3 runs 16 residues. V dropped 0 bases and J dropped 4; count of bases not matched to a gene: 7. The germline CDR1 and CDR2 sequences are SGHRS and YFSETQ. The CDR3 protein is CASSLVFAGDYNEQFF. The DNA of the CDR3 is TGCGCCAGCAGCTTGGTTTTCGCGGGAGATTACAATGAGCAGTTCTTC.

The chain is built from TRBV12-5 and TRBJ1-5; TRBD1 is a possible D gene (5 bases). The germline V gene encodes CDR1 LGHNT and CDR2 FRNRAP. The CDR3 is 13 amino acids. Trimming stripped 6 bases from V and 6 bases from J, with 12 bases between. The CDR3 region has the DNA TGTGCTAGTGGAACAGGCCTCAGTCAGCCCCAGCATTTT. It encodes CASGTGLSQPQHF.

This clonotype was found a few times. V and J are TRBV6-5 and TRBJ2-5, with 10 bases fitting TRBD1. This CDR3 has 15 amino acids. Germline CDR1 and CDR2: MNHEY and SVGAGI. The junction had 5 bases not matched to a gene; V was cut back by 2 bases and J by 5 bases. The CDR3 spells CASSYGQGDMETQYF. The DNA for the CDR3 is TGTGCCAGCAGTTACGGACAGGGGGATATGGAGACCCAGTACTTC.